These 21 T cell receptor beta chains were sequenced from one sample in a study of cytomegalovirus exposure and HLA in healthy donors (dated by TCRdb to 2017 to 2019). Library prep was done by the immunoSEQ multiplex PCR assay. In TCRdb, the immuneACCESS table is reduced to in-frame sequences with V and J assigned. These tables do not hold every clone; where another copy was compared, an unresolved V gene accounts for under half, and the others remain unexplained. The sample contains fewer than 250,000 clones, roughly 83% of them found a single time. The ten largest clones represent roughly 13% of the sample. What was sequenced was PBMCs. The source is a woman in her twenties or thirties in good health and CMV-seropositive.

The rearrangement uses TRBV2 and TRBJ2-1, with D perhaps assigned TRBD1 or TRBD2 (5 bases each). This CDR3 is built from 13 residues. In germline, CDR1 is SNHLY, CDR2 FYNNEI. Trimming stripped 11 bases from V and 7 bases from J, with 18 bases between. CDR3 in DNA: TGTGCCGGAAGGTTGGGACCCGGAAATGAGCAGTTCTTC. Translation: CAGRLGPGNEQFF.

The CDR3 bases are TGTGCCAGCAGCTCTGGACAGGGGGCTAGTGGTGAGCAGTTCTTC. Protein: CASSSGQGASGEQFF. This chain uses TRBV9 with TRBJ2-1; 11 positions agree with TRBD1. J gave up 9 bases and V 4 bases, and 9 bases lay outside the gene matches. The CDR3 length is 15 residues. The germline V gene encodes CDR1 SGDLS and CDR2 YYNGEE.

The rearrangement links TRBV6-6 to TRBJ2-7; D perhaps matches TRBD1 (5 bases). This CDR3 contains 12 residues. Trimming removed 5 bases from V and 10 bases from J, with 15 bases in between. Germline V gives CDR1 MNHNY, CDR2 SVGAGI (reference sequence). The CDR3 sequence is CASSPTESFQYF. DNA for the CDR3: TGTGCCAGCAGTCCGACAGAGAGCTTCCAGTACTTC.

Of note for this clone: The sample carries other DNA sequences with the same CDR3. The gene calls are TRBV2 and TRBJ1-1, with D unresolved. Deletions cut 6 bases from V and 3 bases from J, with 14 bases between. Germline CDR1 SNHLY, CDR2 FYNNEI. The CDR3 runs 14 residues. The CDR3 is CASRPRLGDTEAFF. The CDR3 DNA reads TGTGCCAGCAGGCCCCGGTTGGGCGACACTGAAGCTTTCTTT.

The rearrangement uses TRBV27 and TRBJ2-4; D uncertain. The V end was cut by 0 bases, the J end by 4 bases, with 10 bases between. CDR3 length: 15 amino acids. CDR1 and CDR2 from the germline V gene are MNHEY and SMNVEV (reference sequence). CDR3 sequence (DNA): TGTGCCAGCAGTTTATCATCATCCGCTAAAAACATTCAGTACTTC. This encodes CASSLSSSAKNIQYF.

DNA of the CDR3: TGTGCCAGCAGTGAATTTGGGGGAGACGAGCAGTACTTC. The encoded protein is CASSEFGGDEQYF. This chain links TRBV25-1 with TRBJ2-7; D could derive from TRBD1 or TRBD2 (5 bases each). The V end lost 1 base, the J end lost 5 bases, and 9 bases lay between the germline ends. Germline V lookup: CDR1 MGHDK, CDR2 SYGVNS. The CDR3 spans 13 residues.

J is TRBJ1-5 and V is TRBV13; possible D gene TRBD1, 6 bases. V lost 5 bases and J 1 base, leaving 12 bases between the germline ends. Germline CDR1 and CDR2: PRHDT and FYEKMQ (reference sequence). The CDR3 totals 15 residues. This CDR3 is CASSLGRGSNQPQHF. CDR3 sequence (DNA): TGTGCCAGCAGCCTCGGGAGGGGGAGCAATCAGCCCCAGCATTTT. Based on the CDR3 plus reference TRBV13 and TRBJ1-5, the full variable domain is AAGVIQSPRHLIKEKRETATLKCYPIPRHDTVYWYQQGPGQDPQFLISFYEKMQSDKGSIPDRFSAQQFSDYHSELNMSSLELGDSALYFCASSLGRGSNQPQHFGDGTRLSIL.

V usage is TRBV6-5 and J usage is TRBJ2-7, with D possibly matching TRBD2 (6 bases). V was trimmed by 3 bases and J by 1 base, leaving 10 bases between them. The CDR3 has 14 amino acids. CDR1 MNHEY and CDR2 SVGAGI come from the germline V gene. The CDR3 bases are TGTGCCAGCAGTTATACAGGAGGGTCCTACGAGCAGTACTTC. It codes for CASSYTGGSYEQYF.

This rearrangement joins TRBV28 to TRBJ2-7, with TRBD2 matching over 7 bases. The length of the CDR3 is 15 residues. Per the germline V gene, CDR1 is MDHEN and CDR2 is SYDVKM. After removal of 3 bases from V and 3 bases from J, the junction contained 8 bases not matched to a gene. CDR3 sequence: CASSLEAGRFYEQYF. CDR3 sequence (DNA): TGTGCCAGCAGTTTGGAAGCCGGGAGGTTCTACGAGCAGTACTTC.

The chain has TRBV30 and TRBJ1-2; D is possibly TRBD1 (5 bases). The CDR3 totals 12 residues. CDR1 is GTSNPN, CDR2 SVGIG, per germline (reference sequence). Trimming took 8 bases from V and 8 from J, leaving 18 bases between them. The CDR3 protein is CAGTGTFGGYTF. The CDR3 DNA reads as TGTGCCGGGACCGGGACCTTCGGGGGCTACACCTTC.

The CDR3 nucleotides read TGTGCCAGCTCGGGACAGGGAGAGGAAGAGACCCAGTACTTC. Amino acids: CASSGQGEEETQYF. The gene calls are TRBV18 and TRBJ2-5, with 9 bases matching TRBD1. The V gene's germline CDR1 is KGHSH and CDR2 LQKENI. Losses at the gene ends were 6 bases for V and 3 bases for J; bases not matched to a gene: 5. The CDR3 extends over 14 amino acids.

The chain is built from TRBV30 and TRBJ2-7, with TRBD1 identical over 9 bases. V lost 2 bases to trimming and J lost 2 bases; unmatched junction nucleotides: 4. This CDR3 spans 14 amino acids. Germline CDR1 is GTSNPN and CDR2 is SVGIG (reference sequence). The CDR3 coding sequence is TGTGCCTGGAGTAAGGGACAGGGCACCTACGAGCAGTACTTC. Protein product: CAWSKGQGTYEQYF.

This chain uses TRBV7-9 with TRBJ2-3; D possibly corresponds to TRBD1 (5 bases). With 7 bases removed from V and 2 bases from J, the gap between germline ends came to 19 bases. Germline CDR1 and CDR2: SEHNR and FQNEAQ (reference sequence). The CDR3 has 16 residues. The CDR3 DNA reads TGTGCCAGCACCCCCGAGATGCTCAGGGACACAGATACGCAGTATTTT. Amino acids: CASTPEMLRDTDTQYF.

This clone appeared a few times. The gene calls are TRBV27 and TRBJ1-5; possibly TRBD1 for D (6 bases). Germline loops: CDR1 MNHEY, CDR2 SMNVEV (reference sequence). V gave up 6 bases and J gave up 8 bases, with 11 bases separating them. The CDR3 length is 12 residues. The CDR3 DNA sequence: TGTGCCAGCAGCCCGCAGGGGAAGCCCCAGCATTTT. It is translated as CASSPQGKPQHF.

J is TRBJ2-1 and V is TRBV9, with 9 nucleotides matching TRBD1. V lost 3 bases, J lost 5 bases, and 3 bases stayed unmatched. Germline V gene data show CDR1 as SGDLS and CDR2 as YYNGEE. The CDR3 sequence is 14 residues long. The DNA for the CDR3 is TGTGCCAGCAGCGAACAGGGGGCGGACAATGAGCAGTTCTTC. Translating gives CASSEQGADNEQFF.

In its sample, this clone was seen once. The chain combines TRBV12-5 with TRBJ2-1; 8 bases map to TRBD2. The CDR3 covers 16 residues. From germline, CDR1 is LGHNT and CDR2 FRNRAP. V gave up 3 bases and J gave up 6 bases; unmatched junction bases: 10. In DNA, the CDR3 is TGTGCTAGTGGTTTCGGGGGGACTAGTATTGTCAATGAGCAGTTCTTC. Its protein product is CASGFGGTSIVNEQFF.

This clone appeared a single time. The rearrangement uses TRBV5-1 and TRBJ2-5, with no clear D. The CDR3 length is 13 residues. Deletions cut 2 bases from V and 2 bases from J, with 7 bases between. Germline assignment: CDR1 SGHRS and CDR2 YFSETQ. This CDR3 reads CASSLDGQETQYF. The CDR3 region has the DNA TGCGCCAGCAGCTTAGATGGTCAAGAGACCCAGTACTTC.

This clone was seen only a few times. This sequence joins TRBV29-1 and TRBJ1-2; D unclear. Germline assignment: CDR1 SQVTM and CDR2 ANQGSEA. V lost 1 base and J lost 6, with 6 bases in between. This CDR3 is built from 11 residues. CDR3 residues: CSVEAVDGYTF. The CDR3 DNA reads TGCAGCGTTGAAGCGGTGGATGGCTACACCTTC.

V and J are TRBV5-1 and TRBJ2-7; D is perhaps TRBD2 (6 bases). The V end was cut by 4 bases, the J end by 9 bases, with 14 bases between. Germline V gene sequence: CDR1 SGHRS, CDR2 YFSETQ. The CDR3 sequence is 12 residues long. The CDR3 region is CASSPGEAAQYF. Written as DNA, the CDR3 is TGCGCCAGCAGCCCGGGAGAAGCTGCGCAGTACTTC.

J is TRBJ1-5 and V is TRBV15; D uncertain. This CDR3 region has 14 residues. V was trimmed by 0 bases and J by 4 bases, leaving 7 bases between them. Germline V gene data show CDR1 as LNHNV and CDR2 as YYDKDF (reference sequence). The CDR3 loop is CATSRDVGNQPQHF. The CDR3, as DNA: TGTGCCACCAGCAGAGATGTGGGGAATCAGCCCCAGCATTTT.

The chain is built from TRBV12-5 and TRBJ2-3; the D gene is possibly TRBD2 (6 bases). The CDR3 spans 19 residues. The germline CDR1 and CDR2 sequences are LGHNT and FRNRAP. Trimming stripped 2 bases from V and 0 bases from J, with 21 bases between. The CDR3 sequence: CASGLLPSLGGESTDTQYF. CDR3 in DNA: TGTGCTAGTGGTTTGCTACCGTCCCTTGGCGGGGAGAGCACAGATACGCAGTATTTT. The entire variable domain, with the rest obtained from reference TRBV12-5 and TRBJ2-3, is as follows: DARVTQTPRHKVTEMGQEVTMRCQPILGHNTVFWYRQTMMQGLELLAYFRNRAPLDDSGMPKDRFSAEMPDATLATLKIQPSEPRDSAVYFCASGLLPSLGGESTDTQYFGPGTRLTVL.